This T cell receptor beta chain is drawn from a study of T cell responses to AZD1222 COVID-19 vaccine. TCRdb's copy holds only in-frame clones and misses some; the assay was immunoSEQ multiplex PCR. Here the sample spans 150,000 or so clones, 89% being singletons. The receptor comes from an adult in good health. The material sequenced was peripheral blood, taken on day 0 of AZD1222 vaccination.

The CDR3 nucleotides read TGTGCCAGCAGTGATACAGGGGGTGCATACGAGCAGTACTTC. Translating it yields CASSDTGGAYEQYF. This chain uses TRBV2 with TRBJ2-7, with 8 nucleotides matching TRBD1. This CDR3 contains 14 residues. The V and J ends lost 3 bases and 4 bases, in that order; junction bases with no gene match: 5. Germline CDR1 is SNHLY and CDR2 is FYNNEI.